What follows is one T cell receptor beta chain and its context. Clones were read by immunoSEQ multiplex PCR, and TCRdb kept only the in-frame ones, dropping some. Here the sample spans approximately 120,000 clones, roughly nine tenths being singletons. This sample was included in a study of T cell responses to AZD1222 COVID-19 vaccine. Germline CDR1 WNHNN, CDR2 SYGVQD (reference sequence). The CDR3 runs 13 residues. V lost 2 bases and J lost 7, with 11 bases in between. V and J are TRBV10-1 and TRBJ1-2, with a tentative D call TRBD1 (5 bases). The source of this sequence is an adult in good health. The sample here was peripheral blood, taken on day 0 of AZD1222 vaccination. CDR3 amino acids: CASSEGGGTGYTF. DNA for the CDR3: TGCGCCAGCAGTGAGGGGGGAGGAACTGGCTACACCTTC.